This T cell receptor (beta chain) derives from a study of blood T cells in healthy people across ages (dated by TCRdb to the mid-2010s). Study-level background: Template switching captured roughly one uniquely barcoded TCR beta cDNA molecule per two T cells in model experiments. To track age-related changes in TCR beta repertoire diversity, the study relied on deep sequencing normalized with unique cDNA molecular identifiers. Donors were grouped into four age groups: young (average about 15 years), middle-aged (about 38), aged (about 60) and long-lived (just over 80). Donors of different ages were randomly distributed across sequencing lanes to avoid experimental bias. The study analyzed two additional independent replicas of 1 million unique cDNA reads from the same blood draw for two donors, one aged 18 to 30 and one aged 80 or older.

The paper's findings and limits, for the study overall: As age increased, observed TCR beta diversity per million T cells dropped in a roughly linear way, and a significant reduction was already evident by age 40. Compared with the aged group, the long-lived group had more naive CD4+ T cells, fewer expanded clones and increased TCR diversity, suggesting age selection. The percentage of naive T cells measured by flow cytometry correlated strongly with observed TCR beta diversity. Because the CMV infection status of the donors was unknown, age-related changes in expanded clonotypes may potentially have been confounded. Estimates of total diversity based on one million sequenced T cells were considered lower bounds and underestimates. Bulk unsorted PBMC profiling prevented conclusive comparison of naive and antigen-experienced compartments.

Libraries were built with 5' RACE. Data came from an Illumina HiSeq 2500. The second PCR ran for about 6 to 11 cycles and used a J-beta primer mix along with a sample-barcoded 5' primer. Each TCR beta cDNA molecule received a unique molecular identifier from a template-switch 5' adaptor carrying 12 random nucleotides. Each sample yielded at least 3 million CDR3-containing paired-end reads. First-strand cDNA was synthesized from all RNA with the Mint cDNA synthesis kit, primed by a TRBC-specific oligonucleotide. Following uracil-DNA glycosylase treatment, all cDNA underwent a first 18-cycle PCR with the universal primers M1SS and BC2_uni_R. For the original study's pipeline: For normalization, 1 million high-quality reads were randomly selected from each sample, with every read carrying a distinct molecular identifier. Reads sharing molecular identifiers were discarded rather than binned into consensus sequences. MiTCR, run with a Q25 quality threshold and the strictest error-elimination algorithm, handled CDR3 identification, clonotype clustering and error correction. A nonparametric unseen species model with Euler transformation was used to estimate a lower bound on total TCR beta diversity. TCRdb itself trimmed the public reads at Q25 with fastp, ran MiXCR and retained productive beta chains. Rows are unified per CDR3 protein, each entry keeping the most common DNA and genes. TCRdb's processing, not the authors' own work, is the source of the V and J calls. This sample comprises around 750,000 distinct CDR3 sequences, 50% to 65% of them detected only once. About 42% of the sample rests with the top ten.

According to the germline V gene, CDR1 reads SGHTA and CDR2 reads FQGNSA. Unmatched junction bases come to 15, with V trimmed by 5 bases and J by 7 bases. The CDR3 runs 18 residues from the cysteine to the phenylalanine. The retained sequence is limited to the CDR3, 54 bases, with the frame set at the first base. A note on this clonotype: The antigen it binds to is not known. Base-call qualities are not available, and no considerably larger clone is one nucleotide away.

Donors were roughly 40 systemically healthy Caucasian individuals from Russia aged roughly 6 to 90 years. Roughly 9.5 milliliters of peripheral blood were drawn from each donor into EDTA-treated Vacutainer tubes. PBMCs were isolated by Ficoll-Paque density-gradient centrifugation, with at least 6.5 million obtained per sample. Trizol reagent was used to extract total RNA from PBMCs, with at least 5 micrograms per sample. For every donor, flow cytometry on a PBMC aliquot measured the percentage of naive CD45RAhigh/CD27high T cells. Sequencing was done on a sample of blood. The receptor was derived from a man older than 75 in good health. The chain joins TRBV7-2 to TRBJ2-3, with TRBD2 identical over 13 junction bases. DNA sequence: TGTGCCAGCAGCCCGTTACGAGGGACTAGCGGGATAGGGTATACGCAGTATTTT. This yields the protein CASSPLRGTSGIGYTQYF. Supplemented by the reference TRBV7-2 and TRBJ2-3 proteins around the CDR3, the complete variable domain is GAGVSQSPSNKVTEKGKDVELRCDPISGHTALYWYRQSLGQGLEFLIYFQGNSAPDKSGLPSDRFSAERTGGSVSTLTIQRTQQEDSAVYLCASSPLRGTSGIGYTQYFGPGTRLTVL.